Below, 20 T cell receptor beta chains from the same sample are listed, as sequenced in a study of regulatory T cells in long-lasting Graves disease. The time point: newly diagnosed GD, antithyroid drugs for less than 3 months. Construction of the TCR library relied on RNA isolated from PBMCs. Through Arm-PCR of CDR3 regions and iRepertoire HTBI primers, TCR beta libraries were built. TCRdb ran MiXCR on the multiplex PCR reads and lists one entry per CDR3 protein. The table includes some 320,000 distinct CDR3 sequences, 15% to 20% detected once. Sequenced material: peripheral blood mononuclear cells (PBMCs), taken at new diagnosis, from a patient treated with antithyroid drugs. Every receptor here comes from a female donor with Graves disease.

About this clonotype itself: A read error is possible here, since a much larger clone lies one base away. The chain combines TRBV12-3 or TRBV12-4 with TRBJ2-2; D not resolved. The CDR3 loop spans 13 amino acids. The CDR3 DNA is TGTACCAGCAGTTCTCATAACACCGGGGAGCTGTTTTTT. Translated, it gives CTSSSHNTGELFF.

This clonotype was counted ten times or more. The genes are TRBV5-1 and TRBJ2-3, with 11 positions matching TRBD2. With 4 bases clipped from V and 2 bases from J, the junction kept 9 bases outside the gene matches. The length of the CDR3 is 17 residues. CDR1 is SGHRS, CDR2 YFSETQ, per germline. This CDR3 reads CASSRSGTSGYTDTQYF. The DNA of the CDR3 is TGCGCCAGCAGCCGATCCGGGACTAGCGGTTACACAGATACGCAGTATTTT.

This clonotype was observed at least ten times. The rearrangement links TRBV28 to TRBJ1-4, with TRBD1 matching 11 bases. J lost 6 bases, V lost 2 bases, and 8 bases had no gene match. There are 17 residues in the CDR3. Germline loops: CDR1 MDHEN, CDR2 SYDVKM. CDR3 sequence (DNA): TGTGCCAGCAGTTTACTAACAGGGACAGGGGGAGATGAAAAACTGTTTTTT. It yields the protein CASSLLTGTGGDEKLFF.

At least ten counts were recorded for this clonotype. This CDR3 reads CASSFLYGSYNEQFF. The CDR3 region has the DNA TGTGCCAGCAGTTTTCTTTACGGCTCCTACAATGAGCAGTTCTTC. The V and J genes are TRBV27 and TRBJ2-1, with D hard to call. The germline V gene has CDR1 MNHEY and CDR2 SMNVEV (reference sequence). This CDR3 spans 15 amino acids. The germline V and J ends were trimmed by 3 bases and 0 bases, with 9 bases remaining between them.

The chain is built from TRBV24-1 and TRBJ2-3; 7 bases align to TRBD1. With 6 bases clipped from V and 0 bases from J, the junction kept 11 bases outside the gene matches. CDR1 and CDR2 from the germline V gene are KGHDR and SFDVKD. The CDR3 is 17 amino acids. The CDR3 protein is CATSSTTGQTSTDTQYF. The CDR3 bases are TGTGCCACCAGTTCGACGACGGGACAGACTAGCACAGATACGCAGTATTTT.

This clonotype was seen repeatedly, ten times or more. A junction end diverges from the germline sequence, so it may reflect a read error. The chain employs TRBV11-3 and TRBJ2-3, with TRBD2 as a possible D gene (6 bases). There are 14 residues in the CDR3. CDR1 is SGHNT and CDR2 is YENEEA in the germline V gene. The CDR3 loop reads CASSHGGDTDTQYF. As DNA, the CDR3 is TGCGCCAGCAGCCATGGAGGGGACACAGATACGCAGTATTTT.

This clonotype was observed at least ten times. The CDR3, as DNA: TGTGCCAGCAGCTTAGGGGGACTAGCGGGCTACTACGAGCAGTACTTC. Protein: CASSLGGLAGYYEQYF. This chain links TRBV11-1 with TRBJ2-7; the match to TRBD2 covers 12 bases. The germline V gene encodes CDR1 SGHAT and CDR2 FQDESV (reference sequence). V lost 1 base and J lost 3; bases outside the gene matches: 4. The CDR3 sequence is 16 residues long.

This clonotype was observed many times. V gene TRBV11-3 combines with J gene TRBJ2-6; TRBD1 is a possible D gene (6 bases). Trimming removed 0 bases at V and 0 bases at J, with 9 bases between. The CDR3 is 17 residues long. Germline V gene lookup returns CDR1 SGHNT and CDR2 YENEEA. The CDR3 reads CASSLDGTPSGANVLTF. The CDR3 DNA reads TGTGCCAGCAGCTTAGACGGGACACCCTCTGGGGCCAACGTCCTGACTTTC.

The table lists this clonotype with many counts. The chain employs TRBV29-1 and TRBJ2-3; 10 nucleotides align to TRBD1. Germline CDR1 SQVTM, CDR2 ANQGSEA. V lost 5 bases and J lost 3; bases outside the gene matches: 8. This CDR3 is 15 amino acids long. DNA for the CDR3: TGCAGCGTTCGGGCGGACAGGGGGTTGACAGATACGCAGTATTTT. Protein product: CSVRADRGLTDTQYF.

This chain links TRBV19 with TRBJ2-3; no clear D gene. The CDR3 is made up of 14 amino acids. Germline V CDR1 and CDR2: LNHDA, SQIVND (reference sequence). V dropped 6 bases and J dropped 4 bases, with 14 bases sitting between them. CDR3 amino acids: CASSPGPLSDTQYF. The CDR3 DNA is TGTGCCAGTAGCCCCGGGCCTCTTTCAGATACGCAGTATTTT.

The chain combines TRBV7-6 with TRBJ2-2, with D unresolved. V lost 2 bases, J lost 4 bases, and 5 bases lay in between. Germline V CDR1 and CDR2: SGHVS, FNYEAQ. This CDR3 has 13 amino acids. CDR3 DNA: TGTGCCAGCAGCTTATGGGGCACCGGGGAGCTGTTTTTT. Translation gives CASSLWGTGELFF.

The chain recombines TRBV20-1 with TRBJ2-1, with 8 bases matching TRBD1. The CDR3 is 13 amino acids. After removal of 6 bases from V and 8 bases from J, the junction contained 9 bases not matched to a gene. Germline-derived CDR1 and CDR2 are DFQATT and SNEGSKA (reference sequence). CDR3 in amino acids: CSAITTGGYEQFF. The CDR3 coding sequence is TGCAGTGCCATTACCACAGGGGGGTATGAGCAGTTCTTC.

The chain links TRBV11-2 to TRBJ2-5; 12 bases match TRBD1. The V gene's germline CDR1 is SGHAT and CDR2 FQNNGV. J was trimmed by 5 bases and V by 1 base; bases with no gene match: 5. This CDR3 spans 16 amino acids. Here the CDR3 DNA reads TGTGCCAGCAGCTTAGTTGGGACAGGGGGCTCTGAGACCCAGTACTTC. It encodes CASSLVGTGGSETQYF.

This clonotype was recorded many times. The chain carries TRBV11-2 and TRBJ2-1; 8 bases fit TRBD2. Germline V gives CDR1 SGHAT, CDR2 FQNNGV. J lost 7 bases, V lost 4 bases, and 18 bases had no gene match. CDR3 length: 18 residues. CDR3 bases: TGTGCCAGCAGCTCCCTGCGGCGGGAGGCCTATTACTATAATGAGCAGTTCTTC. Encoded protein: CASSSLRREAYYYNEQFF.

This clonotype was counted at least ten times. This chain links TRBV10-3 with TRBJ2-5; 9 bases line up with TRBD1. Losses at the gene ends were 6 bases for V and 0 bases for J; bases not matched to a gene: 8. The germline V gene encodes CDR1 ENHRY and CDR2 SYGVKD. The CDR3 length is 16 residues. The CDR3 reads CAISRQQGANQETQYF. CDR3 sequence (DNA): TGTGCCATCAGCCGCCAACAGGGGGCCAACCAAGAGACCCAGTACTTC.

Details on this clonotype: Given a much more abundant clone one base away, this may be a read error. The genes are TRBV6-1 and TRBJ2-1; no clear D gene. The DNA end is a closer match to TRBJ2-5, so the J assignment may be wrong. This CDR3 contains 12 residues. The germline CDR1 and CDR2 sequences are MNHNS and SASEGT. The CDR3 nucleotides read TGTGCCAGCAGCGAACAGAGAGAAACCCAGTACTTC. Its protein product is CASSEQRETQYF.

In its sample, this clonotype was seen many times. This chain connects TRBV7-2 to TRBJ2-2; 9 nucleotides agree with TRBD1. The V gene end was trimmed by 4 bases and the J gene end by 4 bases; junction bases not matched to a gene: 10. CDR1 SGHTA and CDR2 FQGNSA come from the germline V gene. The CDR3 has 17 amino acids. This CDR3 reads CASSSGNRGQGTGELFF. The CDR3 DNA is TGTGCCAGCAGCTCCGGGAACAGGGGGCAAGGCACCGGGGAGCTGTTTTTT.

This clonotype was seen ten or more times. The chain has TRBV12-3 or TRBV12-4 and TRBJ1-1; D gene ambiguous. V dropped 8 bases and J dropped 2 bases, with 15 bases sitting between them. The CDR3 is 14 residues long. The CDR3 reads CASAPGRLNTEAFF. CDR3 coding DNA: TGTGCCAGCGCCCCCGGACGGCTTAACACTGAAGCTTTCTTT.

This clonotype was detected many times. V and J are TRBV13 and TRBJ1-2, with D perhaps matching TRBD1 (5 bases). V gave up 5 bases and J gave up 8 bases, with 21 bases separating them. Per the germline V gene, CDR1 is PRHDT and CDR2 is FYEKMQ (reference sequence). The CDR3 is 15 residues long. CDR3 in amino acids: CASSQKDGAGDGYTF. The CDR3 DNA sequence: TGTGCCAGCAGCCAAAAGGACGGGGCTGGGGACGGCTACACCTTC. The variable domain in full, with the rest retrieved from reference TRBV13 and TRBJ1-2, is AAGVIQSPRHLIKEKRETATLKCYPIPRHDTVYWYQQGPGQDPQFLISFYEKMQSDKGSIPDRFSAQQFSDYHSELNMSSLELGDSALYFCASSQKDGAGDGYTFGSGTRLTVV.

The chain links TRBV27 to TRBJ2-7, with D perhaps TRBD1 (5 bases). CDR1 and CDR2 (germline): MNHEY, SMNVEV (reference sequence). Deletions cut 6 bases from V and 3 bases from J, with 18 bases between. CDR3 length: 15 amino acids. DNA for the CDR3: TGTGCCAGCAGCATTACAGGCACATTCTTCTACGAGCAGTACTTC. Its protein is CASSITGTFFYEQYF.